The source of this TCR beta chain is a study of blood T cell repertoires in COVID-19. Trimming cost V 5 bases and J 3 bases, with 10 bases left between them. Germline V gene lookup returns CDR1 SGHTA and CDR2 FQGNSA. The CDR3 runs 13 residues. The repertoire was sequenced with immunoSEQ multiplex PCR; TCRdb's copy has only in-frame clones and lacks some. The repertoire has roughly 120,000 clones, approximately 84% of them found once; the top ten carry 9% to 15%. Sequenced material: peripheral blood. The receptor comes from a woman aged 55-69 years with acute or convalescent COVID-19. V is TRBV7-2 and J is TRBJ1-1, with no clear D. Here the CDR3 DNA reads TGTGCCAGCAGCGCCCACAGTCACACTGAAGCTTTCTTT. Protein: CASSAHSHTEAFF. Filled out from reference TRBV7-2 and TRBJ1-1, the complete variable domain reads GAGVSQSPSNKVTEKGKDVELRCDPISGHTALYWYRQSLGQGLEFLIYFQGNSAPDKSGLPSDRFSAERTGGSVSTLTIQRTQQEDSAVYLCASSAHSHTEAFFGQGTRLTVV.